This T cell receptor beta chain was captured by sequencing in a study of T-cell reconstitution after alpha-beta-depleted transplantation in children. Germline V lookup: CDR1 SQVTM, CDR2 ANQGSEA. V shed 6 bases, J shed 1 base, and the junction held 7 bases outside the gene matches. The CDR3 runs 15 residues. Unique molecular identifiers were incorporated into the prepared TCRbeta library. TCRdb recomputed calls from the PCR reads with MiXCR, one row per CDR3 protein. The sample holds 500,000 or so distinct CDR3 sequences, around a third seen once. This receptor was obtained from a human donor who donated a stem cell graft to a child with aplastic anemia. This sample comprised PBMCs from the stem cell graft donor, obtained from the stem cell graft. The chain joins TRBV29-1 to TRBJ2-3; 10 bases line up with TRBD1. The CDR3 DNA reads TGCAGCGTCCTGCTTGGGACAGGGGGCACAGATACGCAGTATTTT. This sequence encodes CSVLLGTGGTDTQYF.